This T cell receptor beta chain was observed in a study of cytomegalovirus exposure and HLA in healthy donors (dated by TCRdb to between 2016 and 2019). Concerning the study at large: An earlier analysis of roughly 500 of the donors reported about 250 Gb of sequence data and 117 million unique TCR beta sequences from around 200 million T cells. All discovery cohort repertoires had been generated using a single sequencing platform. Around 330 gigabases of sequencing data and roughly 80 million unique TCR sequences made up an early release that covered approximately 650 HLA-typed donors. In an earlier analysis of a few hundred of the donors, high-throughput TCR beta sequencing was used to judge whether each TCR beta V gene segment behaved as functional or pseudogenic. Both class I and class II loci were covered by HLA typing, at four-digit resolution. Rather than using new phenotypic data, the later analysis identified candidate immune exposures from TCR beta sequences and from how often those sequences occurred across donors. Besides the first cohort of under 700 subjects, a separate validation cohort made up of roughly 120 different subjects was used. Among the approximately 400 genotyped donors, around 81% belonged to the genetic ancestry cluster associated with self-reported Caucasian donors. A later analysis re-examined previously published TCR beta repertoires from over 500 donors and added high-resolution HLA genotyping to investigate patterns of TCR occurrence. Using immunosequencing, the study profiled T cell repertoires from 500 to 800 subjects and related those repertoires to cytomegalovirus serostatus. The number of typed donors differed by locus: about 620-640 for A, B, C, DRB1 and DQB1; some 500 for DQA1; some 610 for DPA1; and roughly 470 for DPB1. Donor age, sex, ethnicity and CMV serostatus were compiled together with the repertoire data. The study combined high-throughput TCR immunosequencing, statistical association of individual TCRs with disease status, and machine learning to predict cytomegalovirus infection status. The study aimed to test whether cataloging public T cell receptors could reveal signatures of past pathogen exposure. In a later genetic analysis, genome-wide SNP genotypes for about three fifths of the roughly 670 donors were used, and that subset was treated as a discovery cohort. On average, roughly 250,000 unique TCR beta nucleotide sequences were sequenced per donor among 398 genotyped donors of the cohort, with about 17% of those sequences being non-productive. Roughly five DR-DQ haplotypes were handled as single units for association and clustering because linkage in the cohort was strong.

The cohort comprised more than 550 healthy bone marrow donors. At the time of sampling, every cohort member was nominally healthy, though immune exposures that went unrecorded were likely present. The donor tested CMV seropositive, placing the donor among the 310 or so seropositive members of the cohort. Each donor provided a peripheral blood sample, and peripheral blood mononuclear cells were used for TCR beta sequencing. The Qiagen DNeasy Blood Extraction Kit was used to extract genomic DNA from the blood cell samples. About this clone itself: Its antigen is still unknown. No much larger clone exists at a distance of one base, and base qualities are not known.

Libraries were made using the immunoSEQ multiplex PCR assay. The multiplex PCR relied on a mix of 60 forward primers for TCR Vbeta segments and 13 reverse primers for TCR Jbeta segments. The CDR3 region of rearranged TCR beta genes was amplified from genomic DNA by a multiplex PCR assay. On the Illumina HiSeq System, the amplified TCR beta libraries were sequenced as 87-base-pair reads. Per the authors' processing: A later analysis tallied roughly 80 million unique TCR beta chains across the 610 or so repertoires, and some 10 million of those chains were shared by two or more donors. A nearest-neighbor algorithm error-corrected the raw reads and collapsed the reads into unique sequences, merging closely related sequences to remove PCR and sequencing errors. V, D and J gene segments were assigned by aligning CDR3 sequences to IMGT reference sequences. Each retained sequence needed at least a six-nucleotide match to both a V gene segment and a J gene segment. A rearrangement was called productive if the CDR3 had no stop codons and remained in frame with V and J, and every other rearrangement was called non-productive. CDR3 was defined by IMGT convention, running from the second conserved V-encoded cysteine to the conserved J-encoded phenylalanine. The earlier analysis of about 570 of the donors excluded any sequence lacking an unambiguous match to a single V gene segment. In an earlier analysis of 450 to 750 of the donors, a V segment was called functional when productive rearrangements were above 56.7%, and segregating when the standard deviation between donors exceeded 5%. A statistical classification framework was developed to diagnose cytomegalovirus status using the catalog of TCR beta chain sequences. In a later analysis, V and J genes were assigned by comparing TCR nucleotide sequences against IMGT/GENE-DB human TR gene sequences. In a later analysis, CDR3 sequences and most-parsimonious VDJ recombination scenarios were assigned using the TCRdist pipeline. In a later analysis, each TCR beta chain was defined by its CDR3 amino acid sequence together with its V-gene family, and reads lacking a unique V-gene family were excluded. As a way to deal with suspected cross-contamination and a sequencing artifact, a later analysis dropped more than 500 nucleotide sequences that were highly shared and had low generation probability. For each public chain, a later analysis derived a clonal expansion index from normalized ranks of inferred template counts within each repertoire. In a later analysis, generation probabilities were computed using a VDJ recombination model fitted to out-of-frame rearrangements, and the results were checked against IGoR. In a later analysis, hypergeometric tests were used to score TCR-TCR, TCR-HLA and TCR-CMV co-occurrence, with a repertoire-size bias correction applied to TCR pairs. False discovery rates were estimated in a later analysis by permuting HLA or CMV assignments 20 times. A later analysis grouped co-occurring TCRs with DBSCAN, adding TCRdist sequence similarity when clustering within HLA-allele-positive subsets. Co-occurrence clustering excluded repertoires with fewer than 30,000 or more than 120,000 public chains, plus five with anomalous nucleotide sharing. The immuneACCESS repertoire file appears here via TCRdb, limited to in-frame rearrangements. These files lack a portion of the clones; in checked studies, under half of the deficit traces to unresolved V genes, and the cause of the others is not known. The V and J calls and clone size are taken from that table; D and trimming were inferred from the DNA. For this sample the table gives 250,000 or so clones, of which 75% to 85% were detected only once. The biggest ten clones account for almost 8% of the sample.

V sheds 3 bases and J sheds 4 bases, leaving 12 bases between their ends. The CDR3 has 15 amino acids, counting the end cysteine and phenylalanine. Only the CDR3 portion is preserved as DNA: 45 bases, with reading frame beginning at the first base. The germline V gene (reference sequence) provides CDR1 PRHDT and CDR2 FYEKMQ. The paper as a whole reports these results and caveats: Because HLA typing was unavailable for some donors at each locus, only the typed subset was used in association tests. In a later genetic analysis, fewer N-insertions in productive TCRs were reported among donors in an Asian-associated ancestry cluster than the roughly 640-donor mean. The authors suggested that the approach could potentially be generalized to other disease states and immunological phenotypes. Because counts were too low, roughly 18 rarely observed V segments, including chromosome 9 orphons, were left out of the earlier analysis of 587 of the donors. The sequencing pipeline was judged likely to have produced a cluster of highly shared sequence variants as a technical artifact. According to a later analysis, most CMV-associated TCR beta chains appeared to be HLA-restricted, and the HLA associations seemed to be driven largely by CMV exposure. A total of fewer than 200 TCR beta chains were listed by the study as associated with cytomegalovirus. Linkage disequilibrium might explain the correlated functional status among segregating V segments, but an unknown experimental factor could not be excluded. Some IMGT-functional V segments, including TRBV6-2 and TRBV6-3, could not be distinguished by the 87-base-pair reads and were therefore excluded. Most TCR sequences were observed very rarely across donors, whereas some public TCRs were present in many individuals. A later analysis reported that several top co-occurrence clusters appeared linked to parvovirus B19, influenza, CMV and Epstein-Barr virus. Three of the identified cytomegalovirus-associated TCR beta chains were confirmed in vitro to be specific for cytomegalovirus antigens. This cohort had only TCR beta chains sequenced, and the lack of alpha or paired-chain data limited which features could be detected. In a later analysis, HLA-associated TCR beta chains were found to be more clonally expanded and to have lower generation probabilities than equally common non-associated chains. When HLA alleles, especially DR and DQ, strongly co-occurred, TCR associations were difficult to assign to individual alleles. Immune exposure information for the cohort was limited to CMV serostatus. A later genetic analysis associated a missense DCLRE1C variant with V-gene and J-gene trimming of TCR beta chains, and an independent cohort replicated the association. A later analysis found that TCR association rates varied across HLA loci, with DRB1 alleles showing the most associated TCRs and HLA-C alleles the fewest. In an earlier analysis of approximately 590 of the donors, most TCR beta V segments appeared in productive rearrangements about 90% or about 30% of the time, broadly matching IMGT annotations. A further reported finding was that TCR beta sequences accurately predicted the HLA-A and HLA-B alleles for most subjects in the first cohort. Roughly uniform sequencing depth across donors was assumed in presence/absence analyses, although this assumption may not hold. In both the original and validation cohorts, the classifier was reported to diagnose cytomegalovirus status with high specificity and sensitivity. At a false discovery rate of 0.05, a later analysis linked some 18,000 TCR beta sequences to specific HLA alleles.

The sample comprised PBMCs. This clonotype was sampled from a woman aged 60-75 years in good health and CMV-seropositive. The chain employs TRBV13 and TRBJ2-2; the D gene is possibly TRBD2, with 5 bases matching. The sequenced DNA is TGTGCCAGCAGCTTTCGAGGGAGTGGCACCGGGGAGCTGTTTTTT. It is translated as CASSFRGSGTGELFF.